This TCR beta chain was recovered during a study of siplizumab effects on memory and regulatory T cells. Findings and limits, study-wide: Few alloreactive clones mapped to unstimulated subsets.

Trimming pared 3 bases from V and 1 base from J, leaving 11 bases between. Germline V CDR1 and CDR2: LNHDA, SQIVND (reference sequence). The CDR3 has 15 amino acids. Some clones are missing from TCRdb's copy, which holds only in-frame ones; the method was immunoSEQ multiplex PCR. The sample has roughly 40,000 clones, more than 80% seen once. On this clone: Its antigen is undetermined.

Material: naive CD4+ T cells sorted from blood. The chain joins TRBV19 to TRBJ2-3, with a tentative D call TRBD2 (7 bases). This TCR derives from a human donor in good health. CDR3 sequence (DNA): TGTGCCAGTAGTATCGGGAGGACAGGCACAGATACGCAGTATTTT. Residues: CASSIGRTGTDTQYF.